What follows are 8 T cell receptor beta chains derived from one specimen sequenced in a study of blood T cells in healthy people across ages. A second PCR of 7 to 11 cycles used a sample-barcoded 5' primer and a J-beta primer mix. A single record per CDR3 protein comes from TCRdb applying MiXCR to the 5' RACE reads. The sample has over a million distinct CDR3 sequences, 42% seen once. The sample taken for sequencing was blood. The receptors come from a young woman in good health.

The chain links TRBV7-2 to TRBJ2-3, with a weak D call TRBD2 (6 bases). Germline CDR1 SGHTA, CDR2 FQGNSA. Trimming stripped 5 bases from V and 6 bases from J, with 24 bases between. CDR3 length: 17 amino acids. The CDR3 protein is CASSIRGVAAQRDTQYF. As DNA, the CDR3 is TGTGCCAGCAGCATAAGAGGAGTAGCGGCCCAAAGGGATACGCAGTATTTT.

This clonotype has more than one count but fewer than ten. The gene calls are TRBV28 and TRBJ2-7; D may correspond to TRBD1 or TRBD2 (6 bases each). Germline values: CDR1 MDHEN, CDR2 SYDVKM. The ends were cut back, 2 bases at V and 6 bases at J, with 26 bases in the middle. The CDR3 totals 18 residues. DNA for the CDR3: TGTGCCAGCAGTTTAAACCCTTTAAAAAGGGGGGAATTCGCCGAGCAGTACTTC. Amino acid sequence: CASSLNPLKRGEFAEQYF.

The rearrangement uses TRBV11-2 and TRBJ1-3, with 7 bases fitting TRBD1. Germline trimming cut 5 bases from V and 4 bases from J; bases unmatched to any gene: 11. Germline values: CDR1 SGHAT, CDR2 FQNNGV. The CDR3 is 16 residues long. CDR3 sequence: CASSPVGGASGNTIYF. The CDR3 DNA is TGTGCCAGCAGCCCCGTAGGGGGCGCGTCAGGAAACACCATATATTTT. The whole variable domain, remainder taken from reference TRBV11-2 and TRBJ1-3, is EAGVAQSPRYKIIEKRQSVAFWCNPISGHATLYWYQQILGQGPKLLIQFQNNGVVDDSQLPKDRFSAERLKGVDSTLKIQPAKLEDSAVYLCASSPVGGASGNTIYFGEGSWLTVV.

This clonotype was detected a few times. This chain links TRBV6-4 with TRBJ2-1, with 13 bases lining up with TRBD2. The CDR3 is 17 amino acids. CDR1 is MRHNA and CDR2 is SNTAGT in the germline V gene. V was clipped by 6 bases and J by 0 bases; unmatched bases: 5. This CDR3 is CASSGTSGASSYNEQFF. CDR3 in DNA: TGTGCCAGCAGCGGGACTAGCGGGGCGAGCTCCTACAATGAGCAGTTCTTC.

This chain uses TRBV28 with TRBJ1-4; D perhaps matches TRBD1 (5 bases). From germline, CDR1 is MDHEN and CDR2 SYDVKM. Between the trimmed V and J ends, which lost 7 bases and 8 bases, there was a span of 20 bases. This CDR3 is built from 15 residues. This CDR3 reads CASTPLAEEGEKLFF. The DNA for the CDR3 is TGTGCCAGCACTCCTCTCGCCGAAGAGGGGGAAAAACTGTTTTTT.

This CDR3 reads CASSLRIVSSEQYF. In nucleotides, the CDR3 is TGTGCCAGCAGTTTAAGAATAGTTAGCTCCGAGCAGTACTTC. The chain links TRBV27 to TRBJ2-7; D is undetermined. This CDR3 is 14 amino acids long. Trimming removed 2 bases from V and 6 bases from J, with 14 bases in between. Germline V CDR1 and CDR2: MNHEY, SMNVEV (reference sequence).

This rearrangement joins TRBV9 to TRBJ2-7; TRBD1 matches 10 bases. CDR3 size: 15 residues. Germline V lookup: CDR1 SGDLS, CDR2 YYNGEE. The V gene end was trimmed by 4 bases and the J gene end by 5 bases; junction bases not matched to a gene: 9. DNA of the CDR3: TGTGCCAGCAGCCCCCGGACAGGGGGAATCCACGAGCAGTACTTC. Its protein product is CASSPRTGGIHEQYF.

This clonotype has more than one count but fewer than ten. The V and J genes are TRBV4-1 and TRBJ1-5; a possible D gene is TRBD1 (5 bases). V was shortened by 0 bases and J by 4 bases, with 13 bases between the two germline ends. The CDR3 covers 16 residues. In germline, CDR1 is MGHRA, CDR2 YSYEKL. The CDR3 reads CASSQEIAGKNQPQHF. CDR3 sequence (DNA): TGCGCCAGCAGCCAAGAAATCGCAGGGAAGAATCAGCCCCAGCATTTT.